This T cell receptor (beta chain) was recovered during a study of T-cell memory formation after mild COVID-19. There are a few counts of this clonotype. With 5 bases clipped from V and 5 bases from J, the junction kept 10 bases outside the gene matches. The CDR3 runs to 16 residues. Germline V gene sequence: CDR1 SGHTA, CDR2 FQGNSA. In TCRdb, the 5' RACE reads were re-called with MiXCR into one record per CDR3 protein. The repertoire consists of 100,000 or so distinct CDR3 sequences, with over 8.5% occurring once and the leading ten covering about 40%. The sequence derives from a man between 18 and 29 years old who had mild COVID-19 (a few samples of this study predate the infection). Cell type and time point are not known. Sequenced: PBMCs or a T cell subset sorted from them (not recorded which). This chain uses TRBV7-2 with TRBJ2-5; 11 bases are a match to TRBD2. The CDR3 DNA follows: TGTGCCAGCAGCGCAGTTAGCGGGGGGGCCGGGGAGACCCAGTACTTC. Translating it yields CASSAVSGGAGETQYF. Drawing the rest from reference TRBV7-2 and TRBJ2-5, the complete variable domain is GAGVSQSPSNKVTEKGKDVELRCDPISGHTALYWYRQSLGQGLEFLIYFQGNSAPDKSGLPSDRFSAERTGGSVSTLTIQRTQQEDSAVYLCASSAVSGGAGETQYFGPGTRLLVL.